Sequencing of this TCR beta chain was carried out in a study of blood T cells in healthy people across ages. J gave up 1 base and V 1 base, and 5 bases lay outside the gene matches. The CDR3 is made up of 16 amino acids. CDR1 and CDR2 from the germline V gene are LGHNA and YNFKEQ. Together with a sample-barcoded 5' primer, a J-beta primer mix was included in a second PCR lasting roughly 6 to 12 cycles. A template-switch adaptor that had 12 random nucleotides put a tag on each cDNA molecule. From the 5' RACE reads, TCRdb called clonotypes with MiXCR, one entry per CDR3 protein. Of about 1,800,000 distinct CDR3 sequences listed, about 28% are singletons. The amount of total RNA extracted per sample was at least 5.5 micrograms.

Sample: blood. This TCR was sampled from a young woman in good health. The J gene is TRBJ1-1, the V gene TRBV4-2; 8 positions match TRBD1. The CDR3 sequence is CASSQGGQGANTEAFF. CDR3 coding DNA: TGTGCCAGCAGCCAAGGCGGCCAGGGGGCGAACACTGAAGCTTTCTTT.